This T cell receptor (beta chain) was identified during a study of cytomegalovirus exposure and HLA in healthy donors. The PCR used 60 Vbeta and 13 Jbeta primers. Assay used: immunoSEQ multiplex PCR; TCRdb lists only in-frame clones, some missing. The data contain some 180,000 clones, 70% to 85% of them seen just once; the ten biggest clones take up approximately 1.4%. Remarks on this clone: Its antigen is undetermined.

Germline V lookup: CDR1 LNHDA, CDR2 SQIVND (reference sequence). The CDR3 loop spans 14 amino acids. The trim removed 4 bases at V and 8 bases at J, leaving 4 bases unmatched. Whole-study results and caveats: TCR beta sequences numbering around 15,000 were associated with HLA alleles at 0.05 false discovery rate in a later analysis.

The specimen sequenced was PBMCs. The J gene is TRBJ1-4, the V gene TRBV19, with 10 bases identical to TRBD1. The sequence derives from a man between 18 and 35 years old in good health and CMV-seronegative. The chain's CDR3 is CASSKDRGAEKLFF. The CDR3 coding sequence is TGTGCCAGTAGTAAGGACAGGGGGGCCGAAAAACTGTTTTTT.